This entry concerns a single T cell receptor beta chain. Trimming took 2 bases from V and 10 from J, leaving 12 bases between them. CDR1 and CDR2 (germline): MDHEN, SYDVKM. This CDR3 contains 14 residues. The data originate from a study of shared clonotypes between healthy human individuals. This table comes from immunoSEQ multiplex PCR, and its TCRdb copy is limited to in-frame clones, with some not included. The sample holds 2 million to 2.5 million clones, about 94% seen once. Sequences were obtained from naive CD4+ T cells sorted from blood. Regarding subset: CD45RA+ positively selected. The chain joins TRBV28 to TRBJ1-6; possibly TRBD1 for D (5 bases). This receptor was taken from a young man in good health. The CDR3: CASSLPQGGSPLHF. The CDR3 DNA reads as TGTGCCAGCAGTTTACCCCAGGGTGGCTCACCCCTCCACTTT.